This T cell receptor (beta chain) was sequenced for a study of CD8 T cells in ankylosing spondylitis. Trimming removed 5 bases at V and 4 bases at J, with 15 bases between. This CDR3 is built from 15 residues. Germline CDR1 SGHVS, CDR2 FQNEAQ. Using quantitative 5'-RACE with molecular barcodes, the authors made TCR beta libraries. From the 5' RACE reads, TCRdb called clonotypes with MiXCR, one entry per CDR3 protein. Of hundreds of thousands of distinct CDR3 sequences listed, roughly 26% are singletons. This clonotype occurred a few times. Antigen unknown. Study conclusions and caveats: The authors reported significant enrichment of disease-linked clones in matched ankylosing spondylitis synovial fluid. A motif of several highly homologous TCR beta variants was seen as apparently characteristic of ankylosing spondylitis blood. Disease-linked clones bore a CD8+ phenotype, appearing relatively rarely in peripheral blood.

The specimen was blood, either unsorted or a sorted T cell fraction (not recorded which). J is TRBJ1-3 and V is TRBV7-8; D possibly corresponds to TRBD1 (6 bases). This TCR derives from a male donor with ankylosing spondylitis. The CDR3 DNA reads TGTGCCAGCAGCAAAACAGGGAGCATCGGAAACACCATATATTTT. Translating it yields CASSKTGSIGNTIYF.